This T cell receptor (beta chain) was observed in a study of regulatory T cells. Primers: 52 TRBV forward and 13 TRBJ reverse. Assay used: immunoSEQ multiplex PCR; TCRdb lists only in-frame clones, some missing. The sample carries 10,000 or so clones, approximately 80% recorded once. The CDR3 is 13 amino acids. V lost 1 base, J lost 3 bases, and 6 bases lay in between. CDR1 and CDR2 (germline): SGHVS, FNYEAQ. The V gene is TRBV7-6, the J gene TRBJ1-1, with D uncertain. Material for sequencing was CD8+ T cells sorted from blood. The sequence was collected from a person under 30 with CD3G deficiency. CDR3 DNA: TGTGCCAGCAGCTTAGACCCATACACTGAAGCTTTCTTT. It specifies CASSLDPYTEAFF.